Detailed here is one T cell receptor (beta chain). Its antigen is undetermined. The CDR3 consists of 14 residues. Germline V gene data show CDR1 as KGHSH and CDR2 as LQKENI. The ends were cut back, 2 bases at V and 3 bases at J, with 10 bases in the middle. These data originate in a study of T cell responses to AZD1222 COVID-19 vaccine. Study-level points and caveats: AZD1222 recipients seropositive at baseline numbered only six. The peak T cell response came first, and repertoires were sampled only after it. Compared with day 0, the breadth and depth of the Spike-specific TCR repertoire rose significantly after two doses of AZD1222.

Method: immunoSEQ multiplex PCR; TCRdb's copy keeps in-frame clones and lacks some. The repertoire holds 130,000 or so clones, about 91% seen once, with 1.9% in the top ten. The source is an adult in good health. The chain combines TRBV18 with TRBJ1-1; D gene unclear. This material consisted of peripheral blood, taken on day 0 of AZD1222 vaccination. The CDR3 reads CASSPGIPDTEAFF. The CDR3 bases are TGTGCCAGCTCACCAGGGATACCGGACACTGAAGCTTTCTTT.